The 30 T cell receptor beta chains below come from one sample, sequenced in a study of human T cells and chemical hapten exposure. This sample's time point: patch test 3, about 24 weeks after DPC sensitization. Documented treatment: therapeutic diphenylcyclopropenone sensitization with weekly scalp DPC. Each CDR3 protein gets one entry after TCRdb re-called the RACE reads with MiXCR. Of some 60,000 distinct CDR3 sequences listed, around an eighth are singletons. Sequencing was performed on whole blood, taken in connection with sensitization to the hapten diphenylcyclopropenone (DPC). The receptor source for this set is a man aged 30 to 45 with alopecia areata. Some clones in this sample may be carry-over from other donors' samples.

The chain links TRBV28 to TRBJ2-1, with TRBD2 identical over 9 bases. V dropped 7 bases and J dropped 4; count of bases not matched to a gene: 5. Germline-derived CDR1 and CDR2 are MDHEN and SYDVKM. The CDR3 spans 14 residues. This CDR3 reads CASNPGLAYNEQFF. The DNA for the CDR3 is TGTGCCAGCAATCCGGGACTAGCATACAATGAGCAGTTCTTC.

The sample holds a few counts of this clonotype. The chain uses TRBV28 and TRBJ2-1, with D unclear. The CDR3 contains 13 residues. The germline V and J ends were trimmed by 5 bases and 1 base, with 6 bases remaining between them. Germline loops: CDR1 MDHEN, CDR2 SYDVKM. CDR3 protein: CASSKKSYNEQFF. The DNA for the CDR3 is TGTGCCAGCAGTAAGAAATCCTACAATGAGCAGTTCTTC.

This clonotype was seen a few times. The chain couples TRBV5-1 to TRBJ2-2; D is ambiguous. The V end lost 1 base, the J end lost 1 base, and 5 bases lay between the germline ends. The CDR3 is made up of 14 amino acids. The germline gives CDR1 SGHRS, CDR2 YFSETQ. The chain's CDR3 is CASSLMENTGELFF. CDR3 bases: TGCGCCAGCAGCTTGATGGAGAACACCGGGGAGCTGTTTTTT.

This clonotype was seen at least ten times. This chain links TRBV20-1 with TRBJ1-5; possibly TRBD1 for D (5 bases). CDR1 DFQATT and CDR2 SNEGSKA come from the germline V gene (reference sequence). V was clipped by 3 bases and J by 1 base, with 10 bases between them. The CDR3 totals 14 residues. The CDR3 DNA follows: TGCAGTGCTAGTTTGGGGGGAAGCAATCAGCCCCAGCATTTT. Translating it yields CSASLGGSNQPQHF.

The rearrangement links TRBV12-3 or TRBV12-4 to TRBJ2-7; D remains unclear. Trimming cost V 7 bases and J 2 bases, with 18 bases left between them. This CDR3 has 15 residues. CDR3 sequence reads: CASNQTYVGAYEQYF. The CDR3 DNA reads as TGTGCCAGCAACCAAACTTACGTAGGCGCCTACGAGCAGTACTTC.

The CDR3 here is CASSTTGGNTGELFF. CDR3 coding DNA: TGTGCCAGCAGCACGACAGGGGGCAACACCGGGGAGCTGTTTTTT. The J gene is TRBJ2-2, the V gene TRBV6-5, with 10 bases aligning to TRBD1. This CDR3 is built from 15 residues. V was clipped by 6 bases and J by 2 bases; unmatched bases: 3. Germline V gene data show CDR1 as MNHEY and CDR2 as SVGAGI.

The table lists this clonotype with many counts. The chain carries TRBV6-2 or TRBV6-3 and TRBJ1-1; 11 bases fit TRBD1. J gave up 4 bases and V 5 bases, and 6 bases lay outside the gene matches. Germline V gene lookup returns CDR1 MNHEY and CDR2 SVGEGT. The CDR3 length is 15 residues. CDR3 protein: CASSPRDRGFTEAFF. CDR3 bases: TGTGCCAGCAGTCCCCGGGACAGGGGGTTCACTGAAGCTTTCTTT.

The chain couples TRBV12-3 or TRBV12-4 to TRBJ1-1, with 7 bases fitting TRBD1. Trimming took 5 bases from V and 12 from J; bases not matched to a gene: 12. This CDR3 has 13 amino acids. In nucleotides, the CDR3 is TGTGCCAGCAGTATAGGGGGCGCGCGGAAATCTTTCTTT. It translates to CASSIGGARKSFF.

This clonotype was counted between two and nine times. The chain combines TRBV7-3 with TRBJ1-6; tentatively, D is TRBD1 (6 bases). Trimming cost V 5 bases and J 10 bases, with 18 bases left between them. The CDR3 contains 15 residues. Per the germline V gene, CDR1 is SGHTA and CDR2 is FQGTGA. The CDR3 reads CASSPQRGTRSPLHF. The CDR3 DNA reads TGTGCCAGCAGCCCACAAAGGGGGACGAGATCACCCCTCCACTTT.

This clonotype was detected many times. The chain joins TRBV20-1 to TRBJ1-6; 8 nucleotides match TRBD1. After removal of 4 bases from V and 11 bases from J, the junction contained 10 bases not matched to a gene. The CDR3 totals 14 residues. Germline assignment: CDR1 DFQATT and CDR2 SNEGSKA (reference sequence). The CDR3 nucleotides are TGCAGTGCTACCGACAGGGGAGTCATAGCACCCCTCCACTTT. This encodes CSATDRGVIAPLHF.

This clonotype was detected only a few times. J is TRBJ2-7 and V is TRBV28; D may be TRBD1 or TRBD2 (5 bases each). Per the germline V gene, CDR1 is MDHEN and CDR2 is SYDVKM. V lost 5 bases and J 3 bases, leaving 17 bases between the germline ends. The CDR3 spans 15 residues. The CDR3: CASSLPQGTSYEQYF. In DNA form, the CDR3 reads TGTGCCAGCAGTCTCCCCCAAGGGACGAGCTACGAGCAGTACTTC. The full variable domain, completed using reference TRBV28 and TRBJ2-7, is DVKVTQSSRYLVKRTGEKVFLECVQDMDHENMFWYRQDPGLGLRLIYFSYDVKMKEKGDIPEGYSVSREKKERFSLILESASTNQTSMYLCASSLPQGTSYEQYFGPGTRLTVT.

This clonotype appeared a few times. The V and J genes are TRBV5-6 and TRBJ2-2, with D possibly TRBD1 on 6 matching bases. V was clipped by 3 bases and J by 6 bases, with 12 bases between them. The CDR3 extends over 14 amino acids. Germline V gene lookup returns CDR1 SGHDT and CDR2 YYEEEE. The CDR3 nucleotides read TGTGCCAGCAGCTCTGGGACATACTCCGGGGAGCTGTTTTTT. It yields the protein CASSSGTYSGELFF.

There are many counts of this clonotype. The V and J genes are TRBV12-3 or TRBV12-4 and TRBJ2-1, with D tentatively TRBD1 or TRBD2 (5 bases each). Trimming cost V 4 bases and J 4 bases, with 20 bases left between them. CDR3 length equals 17 residues. For the CDR3, the DNA is TGTGCCAGCAGTTCCTCTGTGGGGGTGCGACGATACAATGAGCAGTTCTTC. Translated: CASSSSVGVRRYNEQFF.

This clonotype was recorded a few times. This chain links TRBV7-6 with TRBJ1-2; 9 nucleotides align to TRBD1. Germline V gene sequence: CDR1 SGHVS, CDR2 FNYEAQ. V gave up 6 bases and J gave up 3 bases; unmatched junction bases: 5. CDR3 length: 14 amino acids. The CDR3: CASSSGQGHYGYTF. In nucleotides, the CDR3 is TGTGCCAGCAGTTCAGGACAGGGGCACTATGGCTACACCTTC.

The chain joins TRBV4-3 to TRBJ2-3; D might be TRBD1 or TRBD2, each matching 6 bases. The germline V gene has CDR1 LGHNA and CDR2 YSLEER. Trimming removed 1 base from V and 3 bases from J, with 14 bases in between. This CDR3 spans 16 amino acids. CDR3 nucleotides: TGCGCCAGCAGCCAAGTACTAGGGGGGCAGACAGATACGCAGTATTTT. Its translation is CASSQVLGGQTDTQYF.

This clonotype was seen repeatedly, ten times or more. This chain links TRBV5-1 with TRBJ2-1, with 9 bases matching TRBD2. The CDR3 totals 16 residues. Trimming took 4 bases from V and 8 from J; bases not matched to a gene: 13. CDR1 is SGHRS, CDR2 YFSETQ, per germline. The CDR3 DNA reads as TGCGCCAGCAGCCCCTCAGCGGGGGGCCCTGACGATGAGCAGTTCTTC. Amino acids: CASSPSAGGPDDEQFF.

This clonotype has a count of ten or more. This sequence joins TRBV18 and TRBJ1-5; tentative D call: TRBD1 (5 bases). This CDR3 is 16 amino acids long. The V and J ends lost 3 bases and 6 bases respectively, with 18 bases between them. Germline lookup yields CDR1 KGHSH and CDR2 LQKENI. In nucleotides, the CDR3 is TGTGCCAGCTCACCCACAGGAGGTACAGGCGGTCAGCCCCAGCATTTT. Its protein is CASSPTGGTGGQPQHF.

This clonotype was seen a few times. The rearrangement joins TRBV12-3 or TRBV12-4 to TRBJ1-1, with TRBD1 as a possible D gene (5 bases). V lost 2 bases to trimming and J lost 9 bases, with 13 bases between them. The CDR3 has 13 amino acids. The CDR3 region is CASSLQLGDKAFF. The CDR3, as DNA: TGTGCCAGCAGTTTACAGTTGGGGGATAAAGCTTTCTTT.

This clonotype was seen at least ten times. The V and J genes are TRBV24-1 and TRBJ2-3, with 7 bases aligning to TRBD2. The CDR3 has 16 residues. The germline CDR1 and CDR2 sequences are KGHDR and SFDVKD. V lost 0 bases to trimming and J lost 0 bases; unmatched junction nucleotides: 2. The CDR3, as DNA: TGTGCCACCAGTGATTTGGTGGGGGGGAGCACAGATACGCAGTATTTT. It translates to CATSDLVGGSTDTQYF.

This clonotype was observed many times. The chain carries TRBV2 and TRBJ1-1, with a possible D match to TRBD1 (5 bases). The V end was cut by 6 bases, the J end by 0 bases, with 8 bases between. Germline lookup yields CDR1 SNHLY and CDR2 FYNNEI. The CDR3 is 13 amino acids. The CDR3 DNA reads TGTGCCAGCAGCCAACAGGTGAACACTGAAGCTTTCTTT. This encodes CASSQQVNTEAFF.

This clonotype was recorded at least ten times. The chain couples TRBV20-1 to TRBJ1-2; 7 nucleotides match TRBD1. V shed 4 bases, J shed 5 bases, and the junction held 7 bases outside the gene matches. Looked up from germline, CDR1 is DFQATT and CDR2 is SNEGSKA (reference sequence). CDR3 size: 13 residues. DNA for the CDR3: TGCAGTGCTACCCCGACAGGGTTGTATGGCTACACCTTC. It codes for CSATPTGLYGYTF.

This clonotype has more than one count but fewer than ten. The rearrangement joins TRBV20-1 to TRBJ2-7; D tentatively fits TRBD1 or TRBD2 (6 bases each). V lost 1 base, J lost 9 bases, and 16 bases lay in between. This CDR3 comprises 13 residues. The germline V gene encodes CDR1 DFQATT and CDR2 SNEGSKA (reference sequence). This chain's CDR3 is CSARGEGGHGQYF. The CDR3 DNA reads TGCAGTGCTAGAGGAGAAGGGGGGCACGGGCAGTACTTC.

This clonotype occurred many times. The rearrangement uses TRBV6-4 and TRBJ1-5; no clear D. The ends were cut back, 6 bases at V and 9 bases at J, with 18 bases in the middle. The CDR3 contains 14 residues. Germline-derived CDR1 and CDR2 are MRHNA and SNTAGT. The chain's CDR3 is CASSPRKAFWPQHF. DNA for the CDR3: TGTGCCAGCAGCCCCCGTAAAGCGTTTTGGCCCCAGCATTTT.

This clonotype was picked up a small number of times. The chain uses TRBV20-1 and TRBJ1-6; tentatively, D is TRBD1 (5 bases). The CDR3 runs to 16 residues. Trimming removed 2 bases at V and 0 bases at J, with 11 bases between. Germline CDR1 is DFQATT and CDR2 is SNEGSKA (reference sequence). CDR3 in amino acids: CSARQAGNSYNSPLHF. In DNA, the CDR3 is TGCAGTGCTAGACAGGCAGGGAACTCCTATAATTCACCCCTCCACTTT.

This clonotype was recorded at least ten times. The V gene is TRBV7-2, the J gene TRBJ2-3, with 16 bases matching TRBD2. The CDR3 has 17 amino acids. The V gene's germline CDR1 is SGHTA and CDR2 FQGNSA. After removal of 2 bases from V and 4 bases from J, the junction contained 3 bases not matched to a gene. In nucleotides, the CDR3 is TGTGCCAGCAGCTTACTAGGGACTAGCGGGGGGGCAGATACGCAGTATTTT. Its protein product is CASSLLGTSGGADTQYF.

The chain links TRBV28 to TRBJ1-2; D not certain. CDR1 is MDHEN, CDR2 SYDVKM, per germline. The CDR3 spans 11 residues. DNA for the CDR3: TGTGCGCTCTCGGGGATGGGTGGCTACACCTTC. Translation: CALSGMGGYTF.

This chain joins TRBV7-6 and TRBJ2-5, with no clear D. V gave up 4 bases and J gave up 7 bases, with 16 bases separating them. Germline-derived CDR1 and CDR2 are SGHVS and FNYEAQ. This CDR3 region has 14 residues. The CDR3 spells CASSSMTQKGTQYF. The CDR3 nucleotides read TGTGCCAGCAGCTCGATGACTCAAAAAGGGACCCAGTACTTC.

The rearrangement uses TRBV5-1 and TRBJ1-3, with 7 bases aligning to TRBD1. V lost 2 bases and J lost 8; bases outside the gene matches: 13. The CDR3 runs to 16 residues. The germline V gene encodes CDR1 SGHRS and CDR2 YFSETQ. The CDR3 nucleotides are TGCGCCAGCAGCTTAGGAATGGGACAGAAGCGAGACACCATATATTTT. The encoded protein is CASSLGMGQKRDTIYF.

The table lists this clonotype with many counts. The J gene is TRBJ2-1, the V gene TRBV7-9; 11 positions agree with TRBD2. CDR3 length: 15 amino acids. Germline V lookup: CDR1 SEHNR, CDR2 FQNEAQ (reference sequence). V trimming: 5 bases; J trimming: 6 bases; junction bases outside the gene matches: 6. In DNA form, the CDR3 reads TGTGCCAGCAGCCTTGGACTAGCGGGCCTCAATGAGCAGTTCTTC. This translates into CASSLGLAGLNEQFF.

This clonotype was observed at least ten times. The rearrangement links TRBV5-1 to TRBJ1-5, with D possibly being TRBD1 (5 bases). This CDR3 has 16 residues. The germline gives CDR1 SGHRS, CDR2 YFSETQ. Trimming took 0 bases from V and 7 from J, leaving 17 bases between them. CDR3 sequence: CASSLGDWQGGQPQHF. The CDR3 DNA sequence: TGCGCCAGCAGCTTGGGAGATTGGCAGGGTGGACAGCCCCAGCATTTT.